This T cell receptor beta chain came from a study of cytomegalovirus exposure and HLA in healthy donors. Regarding the study as a whole: The dataset shows that most TCR sequences were rare, while some public TCRs occurred in many donors. As was reported, the classifier diagnosed cytomegalovirus status with high specificity and sensitivity.

Profiled with immunoSEQ multiplex PCR; TCRdb holds only in-frame clones, not every one. The data contain roughly 120,000 clones, 89% of them seen just once; the ten biggest clones take up 3% to 3.5%. In the case of this clone: Antigen: not known.

V was pared by 6 bases and J by 6 bases, with 15 bases between. The CDR3 loop spans 12 amino acids. Per the germline V gene, CDR1 is SQVTM and CDR2 is ANQGSEA. Material for sequencing was PBMCs. This clonotype was obtained from a man younger than 40 in good health and CMV-seronegative. V gene TRBV29-1 combines with J gene TRBJ2-7, with D hard to call. CDR3 coding DNA: TGCAGCGTCGTCCTGCGGATGGGCGAGCAGTACTTC. It specifies CSVVLRMGEQYF.